The source of this TCR beta chain is a study of blood T cell repertoires in COVID-19. Study background: Donors in the United States, Italy and Spain gave samples during acute or convalescent COVID-19. PBMCs, B-cell-depleted T cells, or T cells were the source of the cDNA or gDNA that made up the material.

The study drew participants aged about 18 to 95 years from fewer than 30 US areas. This CDR3 is built from 14 residues. The germline V and J ends were trimmed by 0 bases and 5 bases, with 12 bases remaining between them. CDR1 and CDR2 from the germline V gene are SGHNT and YYREEE (reference sequence). Original handling: Estimation of nucleated cell counts was performed using reference gene primer amplification. The repertoire was sequenced with immunoSEQ multiplex PCR; TCRdb's copy has only in-frame clones and lacks some. The V and J calls and clone size were taken over from that table, and D and trimming were inferred from the DNA. The sample lists around 250,000 clones; about 85% were seen once.

Sample: PBMCs or T cells enriched from blood (not recorded which). The chain uses TRBV5-4 and TRBJ2-7; D remains ambiguous. The source of this sequence is a woman between 50 and 59 years old who had been exposed to COVID-19. The CDR3 nucleotides are TGTGCCAGCAGCTTGGCTGGTAGCTGGGACGAGCAGTACTTC. It encodes CASSLAGSWDEQYF.